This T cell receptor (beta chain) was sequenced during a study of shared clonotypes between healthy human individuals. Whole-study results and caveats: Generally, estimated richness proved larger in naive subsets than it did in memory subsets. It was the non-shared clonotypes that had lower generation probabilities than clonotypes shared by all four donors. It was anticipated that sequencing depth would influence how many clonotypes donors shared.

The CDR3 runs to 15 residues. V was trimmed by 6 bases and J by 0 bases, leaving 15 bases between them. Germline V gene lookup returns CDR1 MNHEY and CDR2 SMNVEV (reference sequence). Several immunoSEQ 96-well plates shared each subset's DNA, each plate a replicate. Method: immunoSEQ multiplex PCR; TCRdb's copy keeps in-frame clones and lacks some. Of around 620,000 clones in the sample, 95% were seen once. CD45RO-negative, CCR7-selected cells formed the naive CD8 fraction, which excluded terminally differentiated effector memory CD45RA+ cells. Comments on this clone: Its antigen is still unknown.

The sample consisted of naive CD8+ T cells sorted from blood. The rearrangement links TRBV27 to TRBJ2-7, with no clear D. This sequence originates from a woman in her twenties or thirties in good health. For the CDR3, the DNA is TGTGCCAGCAGCCTTGGTGGATACGCCTCCTACGAGCAGTACTTC. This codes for CASSLGGYASYEQYF.